Sequencing of this T cell receptor beta chain was carried out in a study of T cell responses to AZD1222 COVID-19 vaccine. Study-wide findings and caveats: Along spike, vaccine-associated CD4 TCRs were found throughout, with dominance at 160-218 and 743-854. Rises in breadth and depth of Spike-specific TCRs came after two AZD1222 doses. The donors showed a predominance of white British ancestry and of females, with possible underestimation of clonal diversity.

The repertoire was sequenced with immunoSEQ multiplex PCR; TCRdb's copy has only in-frame clones and lacks some. The sample carries approximately 120,000 clones, roughly 88% recorded once. Researchers grouped second doses given at about 4 or about 12 weeks into one pool. A word on this clone: What it recognizes is unknown.

The germline CDR1 and CDR2 sequences are MNHNY and SVGAGI (reference sequence). This CDR3 region has 19 residues. Trimming removed 5 bases from V and 0 bases from J; junction bases left unmatched: 15. The specimen was peripheral blood, collected 28 days after the second AZD1222 dose. The chain combines TRBV6-6 with TRBJ1-4, with 7 bases lining up with TRBD1. The receptor's source is an adult who received the AZD1222 COVID-19 vaccine. CDR3 nucleotides: TGTGCCAGCAGTCTCCCGGAGGGGGCTTATAGGGCAACTAATGAAAAACTGTTTTTT. It codes for CASSLPEGAYRATNEKLFF.